Shown below are 5 T cell receptor beta chains from a single sample sequenced in a study of prognosis after radiotherapy for stage I lung cancer. From genomic DNA, two-round multiplex PCR was used to amplify TCR beta CDR3. During first-round PCR, primers specific to each TRBV and TRBJ gene were used. One entry per CDR3 protein results from TCRdb running MiXCR on the multiplex PCR reads. The repertoire holds more than 15,000 distinct CDR3 sequences, with approximately 45% as singletons. The sequenced sample was PBMCs, obtained before or after stereotactic body radiation therapy (not recorded which). The receptors shown here come from a donor aged 50 or older with non-small cell lung cancer.

This sequence joins TRBV6-9 and TRBJ2-3; D remains unclear. Deletions cut 1 base from V and 0 bases from J, with 5 bases between. CDR1 is MNHGY, CDR2 SVAAGI, per germline. The CDR3 sequence is 14 residues long. This chain's CDR3 is CASSYWLSTDTQYF. CDR3 DNA sequence: TGTGCCAGCAGTTATTGGCTTAGCACAGATACGCAGTATTTT.

At least ten counts were recorded for this clonotype. The chain has TRBV6-1 and TRBJ2-4; TRBD2 aligns across 9 bases. V lost 4 bases, J lost 11 bases, and 3 bases stayed unmatched. From germline, CDR1 is MNHNS and CDR2 SASEGT. This CDR3 contains 12 residues. CDR3 sequence: CASSAPSGVQYF. The CDR3 coding sequence is TGTGCCAGCAGTGCCCCTAGCGGGGTTCAGTACTTC.

This clonotype showed up many times. V usage is TRBV7-9 and J usage is TRBJ1-1; D uncertain. The germline CDR1 and CDR2 sequences are SEHNR and FQNEAQ (reference sequence). The CDR3 length is 15 residues. Trimming cost V 2 bases and J 0 bases, with 10 bases left between them. The CDR3: CASSLQRQMNTEAFF. CDR3 nucleotides: TGTGCCAGCAGCTTACAACGGCAAATGAACACTGAAGCTTTCTTT.

This clonotype was seen ten or more times. The chain employs TRBV19 and TRBJ1-4; D is uncertain. Germline assignment: CDR1 LNHDA and CDR2 SQIVND (reference sequence). Trimming took off 3 bases at V and 0 bases at J, with 8 bases between the two ends. The CDR3 loop spans 15 amino acids. The CDR3 spells CASSIGLTTNEKLFF. Written as DNA, the CDR3 is TGTGCCAGTAGTATCGGTCTTACAACTAATGAAAAACTGTTTTTT.

As regards this clonotype: This probably arose from a read error, given a far larger clone one base away. The genes are TRBV6-2 or TRBV6-3 and TRBJ2-3; TRBD2 matches 14 bases. This CDR3 spans 15 amino acids. Germline V gene data show CDR1 as MNHEY and CDR2 as SVGEGT. The CDR3 loop reads CASSDSTSGGATHYF. The DNA for the CDR3 is TGTGCCAGCAGTGACTCGACTAGCGGGGGGGCTACGCATTATTTT.